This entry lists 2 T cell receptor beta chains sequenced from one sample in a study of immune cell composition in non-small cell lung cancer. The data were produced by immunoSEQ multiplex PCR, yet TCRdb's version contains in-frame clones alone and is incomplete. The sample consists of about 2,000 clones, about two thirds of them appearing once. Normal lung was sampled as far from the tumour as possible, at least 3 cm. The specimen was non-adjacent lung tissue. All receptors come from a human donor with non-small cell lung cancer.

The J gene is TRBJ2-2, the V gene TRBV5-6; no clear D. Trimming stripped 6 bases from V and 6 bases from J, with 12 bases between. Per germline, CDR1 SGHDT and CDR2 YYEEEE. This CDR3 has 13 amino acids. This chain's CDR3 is CASNPANAGELFF. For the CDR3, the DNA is TGTGCCAGCAATCCCGCGAATGCCGGGGAGCTGTTTTTT. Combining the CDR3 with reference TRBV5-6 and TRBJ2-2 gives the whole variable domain DAGVTQSPTHLIKTRGQQVTLRCSPKSGHDTVSWYQQALGQGPQFIFQYYEEEERQRGNFPDRFSGHQFPNYSSELNVNALLLGDSALYLCASNPANAGELFFGEGSRLTVL.

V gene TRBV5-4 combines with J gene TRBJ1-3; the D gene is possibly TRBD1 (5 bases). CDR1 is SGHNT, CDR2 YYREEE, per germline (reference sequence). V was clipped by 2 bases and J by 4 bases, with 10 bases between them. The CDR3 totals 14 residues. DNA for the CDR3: TGTGCCAGCAGCTTCCCAGGGATCGGAAACACCATATATTTT. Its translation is CASSFPGIGNTIYF.